Only a few counts were recorded for the clone carrying this T cell receptor (beta chain). The data were obtained in a study of identical twins. CDR3 length: 15 amino acids. The germline gives CDR1 SGHTA, CDR2 FQGTGA. V lost 3 bases, J lost 9 bases, and 9 bases stayed unmatched. One entry per CDR3 protein, called by TCRdb with MiXCR from the 5' RACE reads. The table lists hundreds of thousands of distinct CDR3 sequences, roughly 26% of them singletons. These same records also appear under a second study, on T cells expressing NK-cell markers.

This TCR came from a woman aged 18-29 years in good health. Sequenced sample: CD4+ T cells sorted from blood. The chain carries TRBV7-3 and TRBJ2-1; the match to TRBD2 covers 9 bases. CDR3 region: CASSLEGLAGSEQFF. The CDR3 bases are TGTGCCAGCAGCTTGGAGGGACTAGCAGGGTCTGAGCAGTTCTTC.